The entry that follows covers one TCR beta chain sequence. V shed 4 bases and J shed 8 bases, with 11 bases lying between them. The CDR3 has 12 residues. CDR1 and CDR2 (germline): SQVTM, ANQGSEA. The sample belongs to a study of identical twins. TCRdb redid the calling of the 5' RACE reads with MiXCR, one entry per CDR3 protein. This table has some 790,000 distinct CDR3 sequences, over 15% appearing once. The sample also formed part of further work on T cells expressing NK-cell markers. That report adds: Sorted T-cell subsets CD3+CD56+NKG2C+, CD3+CD56+NKG2C- and CD3+CD56-NKG2C+ were TCR beta-sequenced. The contribution of dominant NKG2C+ clonotypes to CD8+ T cells in more than five donors was roughly 1.0-7.5%. Evidence did not settle whether expanded NKG2C+ T cell clones targeted HCMV.

The V gene is TRBV29-1, the J gene TRBJ1-4; D is unclear. The receptor was derived from a woman between 18 and 30 years old in good health. Sequencing was performed on PBMCs. The CDR3 reads CSVGRSEEKLFF. The CDR3 bases are TGCAGCGTTGGGAGGTCGGAGGAAAAACTGTTTTTT. Drawing the rest from reference TRBV29-1 and TRBJ1-4, the complete variable domain is SAVISQKPSRDICQRGTSLTIQCQVDSQVTMMFWYRQQPGQSLTLIATANQGSEATYESGFVIDKFPISRPNLTFSTLTVSNMSPEDSSIYLCSVGRSEEKLFFGSGTQLSVL.